This is a list of T cell receptor beta chains from one sample in a study of blood T cell repertoires in COVID-19. Profiling relied on immunoSEQ multiplex PCR, and the TCRdb table lists in-frame clones only, not all of them. The profile shows 250,000 to 350,000 clones, 80% to 90% of them singletons. The sample comprised PBMCs or T cells enriched from blood (not recorded which). The receptors here all came from a woman aged 25 to 39 who had recovered from COVID-19. CDR3s include the opening cysteine and the closing phenylalanine or tryptophan. A D gene is named only where the DNA matches it firmly. A row's size may be missing; if present it is once, few, many or a size class.

-	TRBV3-1/TRBV3-2	TRBD2	TRBJ2-7	CASSHGGGPRGEQYF	TGTGCCAGCAGCCACGGCGGGGGGCCCCGAGGGGAGCAGTACTTC
-	TRBV5-1	TRBD1	TRBJ2-7	CASRPATGDEQYF	TGCGCCAGCAGACCAGCGACAGGGGACGAGCAGTACTTC
few	TRBV27	TRBD1	TRBJ2-1	CASSWTGPRNEQFF	TGTGCCAGCAGTTGGACAGGGCCTCGCAATGAGCAGTTCTTC
-	TRBV2	-	TRBJ1-2	CASSPDSYGYTF	TGTGCCAGCAGCCCGGACAGCTATGGCTACACCTTC
-	TRBV4-1	-	TRBJ2-2	CASSQESVQGYRELFF	TGCGCCAGCAGCCAAGAATCCGTACAGGGTTACAGGGAGCTGTTTTTT
-	TRBV10-3	-	TRBJ2-2	CAIRGGRFRTGELFF	TGTGCCATCAGGGGGGGTCGGTTCCGCACCGGGGAGCTGTTTTTT
-	TRBV7-2	-	TRBJ2-3	CASSLEGSDTQYF	TGTGCCAGCAGCTTAGAGGGGTCGGATACGCAGTATTTT
-	TRBV25-1	-	TRBJ2-7	CASSEFAGNYEQYF	TGTGCCAGCAGTGAATTTGCGGGAAACTACGAGCAGTACTTC
-	TRBV9	TRBD2	TRBJ2-7	CASSPWTSGRGEQYF	TGTGCCAGCAGCCCCTGGACTAGCGGGAGAGGAGAGCAGTACTTC
-	TRBV27	-	TRBJ2-7	CASRPRSSYEQYF	TGTGCCAGCAGACCGAGAAGCTCCTACGAGCAGTACTTC
-	TRBV13	-	TRBJ2-2	CASSLMRKNTGELFF	TGTGCCAGCAGTTTGATGCGGAAGAACACCGGGGAGCTGTTTTTT
-	TRBV5-5	-	TRBJ2-1	CASSGRERTYNEQFF	TGTGCCAGCAGCGGACGGGAGAGGACCTACAATGAGCAGTTCTTC
-	TRBV4-1	-	TRBJ2-1	CASSPRETYNEQFF	TGCGCCAGCAGCCCCCGTGAGACCTACAATGAGCAGTTCTTC
-	TRBV7-2	-	TRBJ2-1	CASSLAGGRHNEQFF	TGTGCCAGCAGCTTAGCGGGGGGGCGGCACAATGAGCAGTTCTTC
-	TRBV19	TRBD1	TRBJ1-2	CASTRDRLYGYTF	TGTGCCAGTACCCGGGACAGACTCTATGGCTACACCTTC
-	TRBV10-3	TRBD2	TRBJ2-1	CAISEELAGGKNEQFF	TGTGCCATCAGTGAAGAGTTAGCGGGAGGGAAGAATGAGCAGTTCTTC
-	TRBV27	-	TRBJ1-1	CASSLGGNTEAFF	TGTGCCAGCAGTTTAGGGGGCAACACTGAAGCTTTCTTT
-	TRBV13	-	TRBJ2-1	CASSSDSYNEQFF	TGTGCCAGCAGCTCTGACAGTTACAATGAGCAGTTCTTC
-	TRBV6-4	-	TRBJ2-3	CASSEGPFGGADTQYF	TGTGCCAGCAGCGAAGGCCCATTCGGGGGAGCAGATACGCAGTATTTT
once	TRBV28	TRBD1	TRBJ1-1	CASKAIDRGYGRIGAFF	TGTGCCAGTAAGGCCATTGACAGGGGATACGGACGCATCGGTGCTTTCTTT
-	TRBV7-2	TRBD2	TRBJ2-3	CASSLTSGATDTQYF	TGTGCCAGCAGCCTGACTAGCGGTGCTACTGATACGCAGTATTTT
-	TRBV3-1/TRBV3-2	TRBD1	TRBJ2-5	CASRTQGPGETQYF	TGTGCCAGCAGAACACAGGGGCCAGGGGAGACCCAGTACTTC
-	TRBV5-8	TRBD2	TRBJ2-3	CASSLLLATDTQYF	TGTGCCAGCAGCTTGTTACTAGCGACAGATACGCAGTATTTT
few	TRBV4-1	TRBD2	TRBJ2-1	CASSPGTSGGAYNEQFF	TGCGCCAGCAGCCCAGGGACTAGCGGGGGAGCCTACAATGAGCAGTTCTTC
-	TRBV7-9	TRBD1	TRBJ1-2	CASSLAQGGIDGYTF	TGTGCCAGCAGCTTAGCACAGGGGGGTATCGATGGCTACACCTTC
-	TRBV11-2	-	TRBJ2-2	CASSQVNTGELFF	TGTGCCAGCAGCCAGGTGAACACCGGGGAGCTGTTTTTT
once	TRBV7-9	-	TRBJ1-6	CASSRGGVSSYNSPLHF	TGTGCCAGCAGCAGGGGGGGCGTCAGCTCCTATAATTCACCCCTCCACTTT
-	TRBV14	-	TRBJ2-7	CASSQRGSGVLYEQYF	TGTGCCAGCAGCCAACGGGGATCGGGGGTGCTCTACGAGCAGTACTTC
-	TRBV7-9	TRBD1	TRBJ2-5	CASSIRQGRQETQYF	TGTGCCAGCAGCATTAGACAGGGCCGCCAAGAGACCCAGTACTTC
-	TRBV6-4	-	TRBJ2-2	CASSIQGRDTGELFF	TGTGCCAGCAGTATACAGGGTCGAGACACCGGGGAGCTGTTTTTT
once	TRBV7-2	-	TRBJ1-5	CASSLESGTNQPQHF	TGTGCCAGCAGCTTAGAGTCGGGGACAAATCAGCCCCAGCATTTT
few	TRBV13	-	TRBJ1-5	CASSSRSGRPQPQHF	TGTGCCAGCAGCTCCCGATCCGGGAGACCTCAGCCCCAGCATTTT
-	TRBV15	TRBD2	TRBJ2-1	CATSRGLAGGYNEQFF	TGTGCCACCAGCAGAGGACTAGCGGGGGGGTACAATGAGCAGTTCTTC
-	TRBV3-1/TRBV3-2	TRBD1	TRBJ1-1	CASSPRQGGYTEAFF	TGTGCCAGCAGCCCACGACAGGGGGGGTACACTGAAGCTTTCTTT
-	TRBV3-1/TRBV3-2	-	TRBJ1-5	CASSQGRGNQPQHF	TGTGCCAGCAGCCAAGGCAGGGGTAATCAGCCCCAGCATTTT
-	TRBV6-6	TRBD1	TRBJ1-2	CASRDRGRHYGYTF	TGTGCCAGCAGGGACAGGGGCCGGCACTATGGCTACACCTTC
-	TRBV3-1/TRBV3-2	-	TRBJ1-2	CASSQDTGSISYLSTF	TGTGCCAGCAGCCAAGATACAGGGTCGATCAGTTATTTGAGCACCTTC
-	TRBV2	TRBD2	TRBJ2-3	CASSWSYSGGQSTDTQYF	TGTGCCAGCAGCTGGTCGTATAGCGGGGGACAAAGCACAGATACGCAGTATTTT
-	TRBV7-9	TRBD1	TRBJ1-2	CASSYQGAHYGYTF	TGTGCCAGCAGCTATCAGGGGGCTCACTATGGCTACACCTTC
-	TRBV6-5	-	TRBJ2-1	CASYRGNEQFF	TGTGCCTCCTATCGGGGCAATGAGCAGTTCTTC